This T cell receptor (beta chain) is drawn from a study of CD8+ T cells in alopecia areata. Points from the study as a whole: Scalp clonality and expanded CD8+ clones among the top 100 fell significantly with tofacitinib.

Regarding this clone: What it binds is not known.

Sequencing templates came from extracted RNA that was reverse transcribed into cDNA. Generated by immunoSEQ multiplex PCR, the TCRdb table keeps only in-frame clones and is missing some. The sample has approximately 160,000 clones, 50% to 65% seen once. CDR1 SEHNR and CDR2 FQNEAQ come from the germline V gene (reference sequence). With 5 bases removed from V and 1 base from J, the gap between germline ends came to 9 bases. The CDR3 covers 14 residues. Treatment indicated: oral pan-JAK inhibitor, 5-10 mg twice daily. The TCR was taken from a human donor with alopecia areata. The specimen was CD4+ T cells sorted from blood, collected at week 24, from a patient treated with tofacitinib. V and J are TRBV7-9 and TRBJ1-5; D gene unclear. The CDR3 is CASSPDWSNQPQHF. CDR3 sequence (DNA): TGTGCCAGCAGCCCCGACTGGAGCAATCAGCCCCAGCATTTT.